This T cell receptor (beta chain) was profiled in a study of T cell changes during pregnancy in multiple sclerosis (dated by TCRdb to the late 2010s). At the level of the whole study: Changes in the T cell repertoire over the course of pregnancy were examined in this study in women with multiple sclerosis.

To prepare the library, the immunoSEQ multiplex PCR assay was applied. TCRdb stores this immuneACCESS table with in-frame sequences only. Part of the clones is absent; in the studies checked, under half of the shortfall reflects unresolved V genes, and no reason is known for the rest. Present in this sample are 85,000 to 130,000 clones, about 90% of which were seen just once. About 1.6% of the sample goes to the ten largest clones. For this clone: Its specific antigen is unknown. Base qualities are not at hand, and no much larger clone is one base apart.

Germline trimming amounts to 1 base on V and 3 bases on J, with 4 as the count of junction bases outside the gene matches. Taken from cysteine to phenylalanine, the CDR3 has 15 residues. The kept DNA is CDR3 alone, 45 bases in frame from the first base. The germline V gene yields SGHAT for CDR1 and FQNNGV for CDR2. The specimen was peripheral blood, collected before pregnancy. This sequence uses TRBV11-2 and TRBJ2-3, and TRBD1 aligns with 7 junction nucleotides. The sequence derives from a female donor with multiple sclerosis, enrolled in a pregnancy study. DNA sequence: TGTGCCAGCAGCTTAGGGGGGACAGATACAGATACGCAGTATTTT. This yields the protein CASSLGGTDTDTQYF.